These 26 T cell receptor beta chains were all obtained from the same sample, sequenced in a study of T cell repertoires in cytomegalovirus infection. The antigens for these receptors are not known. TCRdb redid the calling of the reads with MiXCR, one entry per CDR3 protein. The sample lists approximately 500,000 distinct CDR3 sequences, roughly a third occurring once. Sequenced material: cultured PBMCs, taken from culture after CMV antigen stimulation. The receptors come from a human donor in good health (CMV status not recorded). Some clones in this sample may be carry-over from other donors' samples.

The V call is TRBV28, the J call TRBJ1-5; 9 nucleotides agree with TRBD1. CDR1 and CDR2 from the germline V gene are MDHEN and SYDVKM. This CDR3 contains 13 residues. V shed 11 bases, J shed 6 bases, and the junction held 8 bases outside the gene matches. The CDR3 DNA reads TGTGCCCACAGGGGACAGGGTGGTCAGCCCCAGCATTTT. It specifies CAHRGQGGQPQHF.

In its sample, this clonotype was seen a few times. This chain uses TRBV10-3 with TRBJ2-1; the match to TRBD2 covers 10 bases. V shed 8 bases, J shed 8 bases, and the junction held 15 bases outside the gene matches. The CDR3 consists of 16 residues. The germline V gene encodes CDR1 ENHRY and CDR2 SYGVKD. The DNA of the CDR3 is TGTGCCATCGGGGCCTTTTTAGCGGGAGGAGTGGATGAGCAGTTCTTC. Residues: CAIGAFLAGGVDEQFF.

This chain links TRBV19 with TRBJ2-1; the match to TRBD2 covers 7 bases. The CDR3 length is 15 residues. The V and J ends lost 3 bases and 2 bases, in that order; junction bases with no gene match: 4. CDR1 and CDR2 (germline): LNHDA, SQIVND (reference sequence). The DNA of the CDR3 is TGTGCCAGTAGTATCGGTAGCGGGCCCTACAATGAGCAGTTCTTC. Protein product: CASSIGSGPYNEQFF.

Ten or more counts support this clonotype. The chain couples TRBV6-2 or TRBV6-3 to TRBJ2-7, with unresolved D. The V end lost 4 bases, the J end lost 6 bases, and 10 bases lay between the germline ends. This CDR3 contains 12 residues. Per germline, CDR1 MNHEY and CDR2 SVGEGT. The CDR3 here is CASSSLSGEQYF. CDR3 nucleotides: TGTGCCAGCAGTTCTCTTTCTGGCGAGCAGTACTTC.

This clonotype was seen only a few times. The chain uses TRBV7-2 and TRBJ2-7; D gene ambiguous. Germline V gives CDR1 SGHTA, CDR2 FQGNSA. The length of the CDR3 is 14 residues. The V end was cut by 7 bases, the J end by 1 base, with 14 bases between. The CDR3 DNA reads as TGTGCCAGCACCCTCGACGGATTTTCCTACGAGCAGTACTTC. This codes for CASTLDGFSYEQYF.

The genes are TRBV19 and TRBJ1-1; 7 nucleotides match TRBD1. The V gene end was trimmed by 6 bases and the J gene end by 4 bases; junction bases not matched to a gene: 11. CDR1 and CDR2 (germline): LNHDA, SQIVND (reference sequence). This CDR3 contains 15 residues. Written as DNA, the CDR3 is TGTGCCAGTAGGGACGAGACAGGGTGGGGCACTGAAGCTTTCTTT. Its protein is CASRDETGWGTEAFF. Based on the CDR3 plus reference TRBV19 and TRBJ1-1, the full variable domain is DGGITQSPKYLFRKEGQNVTLSCEQNLNHDAMYWYRQDPGQGLRLIYYSQIVNDFQKGDIAEGYSVSREKKESFPLTVTSAQKNPTAFYLCASRDETGWGTEAFFGQGTRLTVV.

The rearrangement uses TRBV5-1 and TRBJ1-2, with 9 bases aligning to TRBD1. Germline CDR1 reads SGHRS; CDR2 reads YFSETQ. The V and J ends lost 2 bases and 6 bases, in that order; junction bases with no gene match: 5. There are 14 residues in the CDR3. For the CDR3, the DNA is TGCGCCAGCAGCTTCGGGACAGGGAGGGATGGCTACACCTTC. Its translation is CASSFGTGRDGYTF.

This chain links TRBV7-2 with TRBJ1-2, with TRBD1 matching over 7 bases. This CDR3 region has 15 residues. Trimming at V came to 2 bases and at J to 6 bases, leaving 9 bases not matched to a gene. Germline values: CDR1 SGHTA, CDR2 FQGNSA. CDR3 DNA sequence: TGTGCCAGCAGCTTAAGAGAGGGGGCGCTCAATGGCTACACCTTC. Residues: CASSLREGALNGYTF.

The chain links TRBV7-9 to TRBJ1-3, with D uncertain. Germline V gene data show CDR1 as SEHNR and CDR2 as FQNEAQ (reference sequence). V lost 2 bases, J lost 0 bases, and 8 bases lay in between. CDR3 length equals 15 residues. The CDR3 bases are TGTGCCAGCAGCTTATACAGTATCTCTGGAAACACCATATATTTT. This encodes CASSLYSISGNTIYF.

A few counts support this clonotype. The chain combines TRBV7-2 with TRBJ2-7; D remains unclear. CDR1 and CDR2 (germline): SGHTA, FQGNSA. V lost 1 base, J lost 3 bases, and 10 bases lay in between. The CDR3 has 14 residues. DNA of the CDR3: TGTGCCAGCAGCTTAGGAGGATCAAACTACGAGCAGTACTTC. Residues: CASSLGGSNYEQYF. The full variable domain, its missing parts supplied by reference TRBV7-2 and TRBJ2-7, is GAGVSQSPSNKVTEKGKDVELRCDPISGHTALYWYRQSLGQGLEFLIYFQGNSAPDKSGLPSDRFSAERTGGSVSTLTIQRTQQEDSAVYLCASSLGGSNYEQYFGPGTRLTVT.

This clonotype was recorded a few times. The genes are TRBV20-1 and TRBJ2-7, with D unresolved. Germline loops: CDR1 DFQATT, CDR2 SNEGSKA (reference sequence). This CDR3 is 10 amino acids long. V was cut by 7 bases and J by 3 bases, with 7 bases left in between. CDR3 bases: TGCAGTGACCACCGCTACGAGCAGTACTTC. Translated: CSDHRYEQYF.

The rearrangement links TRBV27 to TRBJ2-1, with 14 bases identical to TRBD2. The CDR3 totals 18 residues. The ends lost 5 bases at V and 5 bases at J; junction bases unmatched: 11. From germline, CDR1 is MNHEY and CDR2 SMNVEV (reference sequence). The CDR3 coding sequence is TGTGCCAGCAGTGCGCTCGGGACTAGCGGGAGTCTAAACAATGAGCAGTTCTTC. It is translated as CASSALGTSGSLNNEQFF.

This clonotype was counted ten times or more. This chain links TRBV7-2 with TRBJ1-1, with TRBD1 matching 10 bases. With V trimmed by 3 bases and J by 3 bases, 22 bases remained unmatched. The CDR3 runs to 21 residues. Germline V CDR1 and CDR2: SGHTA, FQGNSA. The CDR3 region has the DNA TGTGCCAGCAGCTTCTATAGCTTTTCCGTGGGACAGGGGAGTCGAGACACTGAAGCTTTCTTT. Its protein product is CASSFYSFSVGQGSRDTEAFF.

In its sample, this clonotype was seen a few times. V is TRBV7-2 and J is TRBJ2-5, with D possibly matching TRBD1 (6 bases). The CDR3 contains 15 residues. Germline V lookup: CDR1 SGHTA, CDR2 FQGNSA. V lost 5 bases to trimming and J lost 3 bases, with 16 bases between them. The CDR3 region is CASSVGGRTEETQYF. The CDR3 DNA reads TGTGCCAGCAGCGTTGGGGGCAGGACGGAAGAGACCCAGTACTTC.

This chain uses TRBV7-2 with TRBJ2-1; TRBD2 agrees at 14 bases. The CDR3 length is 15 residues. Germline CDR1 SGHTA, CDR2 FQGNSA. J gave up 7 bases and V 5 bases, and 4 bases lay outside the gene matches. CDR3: CASSRRLAGGNEQFF. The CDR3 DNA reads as TGTGCCAGCAGCCGGAGACTAGCGGGAGGGAATGAGCAGTTCTTC.

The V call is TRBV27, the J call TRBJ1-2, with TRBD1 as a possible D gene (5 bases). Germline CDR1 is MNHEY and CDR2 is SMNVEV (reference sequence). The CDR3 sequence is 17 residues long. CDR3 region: CVSSLRGEGRLNYGYTF. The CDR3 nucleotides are TGTGTCTCGAGCCTGAGAGGGGAGGGGAGGTTAAACTATGGCTACACCTTC.

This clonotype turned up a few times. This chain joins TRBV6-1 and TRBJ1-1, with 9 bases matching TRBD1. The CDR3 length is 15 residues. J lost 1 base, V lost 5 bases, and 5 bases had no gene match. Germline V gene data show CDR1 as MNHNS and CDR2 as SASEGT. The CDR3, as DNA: TGTGCCAGCAGTTATTGGGACAGGGCGAACACTGAAGCTTTCTTT. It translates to CASSYWDRANTEAFF.

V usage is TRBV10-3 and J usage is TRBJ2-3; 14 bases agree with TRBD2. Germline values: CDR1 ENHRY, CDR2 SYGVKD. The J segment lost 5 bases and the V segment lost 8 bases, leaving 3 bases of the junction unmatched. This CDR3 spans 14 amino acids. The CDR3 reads CAIAGTSGRDTQYF. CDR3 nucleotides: TGTGCCATCGCCGGGACTAGCGGGAGAGATACGCAGTATTTT.

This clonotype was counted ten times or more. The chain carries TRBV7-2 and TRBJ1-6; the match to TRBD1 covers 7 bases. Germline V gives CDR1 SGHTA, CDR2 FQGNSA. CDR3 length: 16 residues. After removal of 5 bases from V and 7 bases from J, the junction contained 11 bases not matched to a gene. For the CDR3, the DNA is TGTGCCAGCAGCCTCCAGACAGGGAGGCCCAATTCACCCCTCCACTTT. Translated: CASSLQTGRPNSPLHF.

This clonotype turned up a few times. Written as DNA, the CDR3 is TGTGCCAGCAGACCGGGACTAGCGGGAGTATTTGCGTACGAGCAGTACTTC. Protein sequence: CASRPGLAGVFAYEQYF. This chain connects TRBV5-4 to TRBJ2-7, with TRBD2 matching 14 bases. The CDR3 loop spans 17 amino acids. Germline trimming cut 5 bases from V and 4 bases from J; bases unmatched to any gene: 11. In germline, CDR1 is SGHNT, CDR2 YYREEE (reference sequence).

CDR3 in DNA: TGCAGTGCAATCAGGCTAGCGGGAGAGACCCAGTACTTC. As protein: CSAIRLAGETQYF. The genes are TRBV20-1 and TRBJ2-5, with 8 bases matching TRBD2. The germline V gene has CDR1 DFQATT and CDR2 SNEGSKA (reference sequence). The CDR3 has 13 amino acids. The V segment lost 6 bases and the J segment 4 bases; nucleotides outside the gene matches: 7.

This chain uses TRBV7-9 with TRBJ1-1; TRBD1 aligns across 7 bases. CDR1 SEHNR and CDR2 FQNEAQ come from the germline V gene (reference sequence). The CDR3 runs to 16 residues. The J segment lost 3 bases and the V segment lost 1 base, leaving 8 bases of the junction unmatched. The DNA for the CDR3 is TGTGCCAGCAGCTTAGAAACAGGGGTAAGGTACACTGAAGCTTTCTTT. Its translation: CASSLETGVRYTEAFF.

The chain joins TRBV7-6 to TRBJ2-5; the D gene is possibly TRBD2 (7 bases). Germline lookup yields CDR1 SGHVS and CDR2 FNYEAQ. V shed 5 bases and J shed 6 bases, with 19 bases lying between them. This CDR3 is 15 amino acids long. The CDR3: CASSGDRGAKKTQYF. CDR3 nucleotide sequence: TGTGCCAGCAGCGGGGACCGGGGGGCCAAGAAGACCCAGTACTTC.

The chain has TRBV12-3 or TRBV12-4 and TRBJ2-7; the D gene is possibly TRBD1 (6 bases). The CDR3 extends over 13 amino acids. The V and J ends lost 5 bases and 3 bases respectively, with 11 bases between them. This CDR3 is CASSSRRGYEQYV. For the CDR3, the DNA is TGTGCCAGCAGTAGCCGCAGGGGCTACGAGCAGTACGTC.

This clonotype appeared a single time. The CDR3 DNA sequence: TGTGCCAGCCGGGCTACATTCCCGGGACTCAACACGTCAGAGCAGTACGTC. It codes for CASRATFPGLNTSEQYV. This chain joins TRBV13 and TRBJ2-7; TRBD2 might be the D (6 bases). Germline V gene sequence: CDR1 PRHDT, CDR2 FYEKMQ (reference sequence). CDR3 length: 17 residues. V lost 8 bases and J lost 7, with 30 bases in between.

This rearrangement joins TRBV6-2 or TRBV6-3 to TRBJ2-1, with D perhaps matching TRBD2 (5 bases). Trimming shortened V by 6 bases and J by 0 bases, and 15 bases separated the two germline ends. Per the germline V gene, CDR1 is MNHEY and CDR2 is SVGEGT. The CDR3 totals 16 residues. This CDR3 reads CASSRTEVYSYNEQFF. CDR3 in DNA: TGTGCCAGCAGCCGCACGGAGGTCTACTCCTACAATGAGCAGTTCTTC.